At least ten counts were recorded for the clone carrying this T cell receptor (beta chain). Per germline, CDR1 ENHRY and CDR2 SYGVKD. Trimming removed 4 bases from V and 7 bases from J, with 11 bases in between. This CDR3 region has 13 residues. The data originate from a study of T cell repertoires in cytomegalovirus infection. MiXCR, applied by TCRdb to the reads, yields one record per CDR3 protein. The sample yields around 210,000 distinct CDR3 sequences, approximately 6.7% seen once. This receptor was identified in a human donor in good health (CMV status not recorded). Some clones in this sample may be carry-over from other donors' samples. The chain links TRBV10-3 to TRBJ1-5; D uncertain. The sequencing sample was made of PBMCs. This CDR3 reads CAISGEVAQPQHF. Here the CDR3 DNA reads TGTGCCATCAGTGGGGAGGTGGCGCAGCCCCAGCATTTT.